This T cell receptor beta chain is drawn from a study of control samples from healthy donors and cancer patients (dated by TCRdb to 2018 to 2020). With respect to this clone: It lacks a known antigen. Per-base qualities were not stored, and no clone one base away is much larger.

Library method: the immunoSEQ multiplex PCR assay. TCRdb carries this immuneACCESS record with in-frame sequences only. Its versions omit some clonotypes, under half of them owing to an unresolved V gene in the studies checked, with the rest unexplained. The sample table lists some 87,000 clones, roughly nine tenths of them with a count of one. The top ten clonotypes cover 15% to 18% of the sample. At the junction V is shortened by 3 bases and J by 4 bases; bases outside the gene matches: 6. From cysteine to phenylalanine, the CDR3 is 14 amino acids long. The only DNA kept is the CDR3, 42 bases in frame from the first base. Looking up the germline V gene (reference sequence) yields CDR1 SGHKS and CDR2 YYEKEE.

Sequencing was performed on blood. This clonotype originated in a young man in good health. The rearranged segments are TRBV5-5 and TRBJ2-7; 8 nucleotides in the junction match TRBD1. The sequenced DNA: TGTGCCAGCAGCTGGGGGCAGGGGGCTTACGAGCAGTACTTC. The translation is CASSWGQGAYEQYF.